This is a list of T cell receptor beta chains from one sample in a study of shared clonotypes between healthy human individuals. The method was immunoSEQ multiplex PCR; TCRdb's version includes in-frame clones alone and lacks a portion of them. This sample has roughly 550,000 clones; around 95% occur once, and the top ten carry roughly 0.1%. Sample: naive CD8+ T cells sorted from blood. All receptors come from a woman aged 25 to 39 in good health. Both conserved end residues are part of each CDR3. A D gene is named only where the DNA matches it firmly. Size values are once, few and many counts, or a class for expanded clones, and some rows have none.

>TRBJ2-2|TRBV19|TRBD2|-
CASSIPGLALSNTGELFF
TGTGCCAGTAGTATTCCGGGACTAGCGCTATCGAACACCGGGGAGCTGTTTTTT
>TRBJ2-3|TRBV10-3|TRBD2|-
CAISESTASGPRTDTQYF
TGTGCCATCAGTGAGTCGACGGCTAGCGGGCCCCGTACAGATACGCAGTATTTT
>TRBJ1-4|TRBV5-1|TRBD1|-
CASSLGGQGGEKLFF
TGCGCCAGCAGCTTGGGGGGACAGGGAGGGGAAAAACTGTTTTTT
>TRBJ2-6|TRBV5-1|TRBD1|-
CASSLAQTGSGANVLTF
TGCGCCAGCAGCTTGGCCCAGACAGGGTCTGGGGCCAACGTCCTGACTTTC
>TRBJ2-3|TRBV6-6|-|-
CASAGVITDTQYF
TGTGCCAGCGCGGGCGTCATCACAGATACGCAGTATTTT
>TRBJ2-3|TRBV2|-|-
CASSEAPGEGTDTQYF
TGTGCCAGCAGTGAAGCGCCGGGTGAGGGCACAGATACGCAGTATTTT
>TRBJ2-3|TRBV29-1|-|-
CSVVAGWPDTQYF
TGCAGCGTTGTAGCAGGGTGGCCAGATACGCAGTATTTT
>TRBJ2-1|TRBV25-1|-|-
CASSERKNNEQFF
TGTGCCAGCAGTGAAAGGAAAAACAATGAGCAGTTCTTC
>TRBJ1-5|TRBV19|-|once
CASSIWDSNQPQHF
TGTGCCAGTAGTATTTGGGATAGCAATCAGCCCCAGCATTTT
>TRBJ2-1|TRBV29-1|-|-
CSVIDPGSSPNYNEQFF
TGCAGCGTTATTGATCCGGGGAGTAGCCCGAACTACAATGAGCAGTTCTTC
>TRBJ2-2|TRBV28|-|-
CASSPAWEGDTGELFF
TGTGCCAGCAGCCCCGCCTGGGAGGGGGACACCGGGGAGCTGTTTTTT
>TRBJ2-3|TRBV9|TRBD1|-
CASSVSDRAKYF
TGTGCCAGCAGCGTATCGGACAGGGCGAAGTATTTT
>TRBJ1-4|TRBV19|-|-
CASSIGRTVGDEKLFF
TGTGCCAGTAGTATAGGGAGGACAGTGGGCGATGAAAAACTGTTTTTT
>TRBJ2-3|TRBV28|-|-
CASSLGTSSTDTQYF
TGTGCCAGCAGTTTGGGGACAAGTAGCACAGATACGCAGTATTTT
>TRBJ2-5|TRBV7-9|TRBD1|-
CASSLTGQGREQYF
TGTGCCAGCAGCTTAACGGGACAGGGTCGGGAGCAGTACTTC
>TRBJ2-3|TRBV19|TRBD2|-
CASSTPGLAGGPGDTQYF
TGTGCCAGTAGTACACCGGGACTAGCGGGAGGGCCCGGAGATACGCAGTATTTT
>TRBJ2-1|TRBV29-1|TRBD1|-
CSVERTGYNEQFF
TGCAGCGTTGAGAGGACAGGGTACAATGAGCAGTTCTTC
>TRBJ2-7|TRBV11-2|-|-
CASNYAGQTYEQYF
TGTGCCAGCAACTACGCCGGACAGACATACGAGCAGTACTTC
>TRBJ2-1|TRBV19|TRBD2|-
CASSIRRTSGSHDEQFF
TGTGCCAGTAGTATCCGCCGGACTAGCGGGAGTCACGATGAGCAGTTCTTC
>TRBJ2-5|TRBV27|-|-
CASSSPNISGKTQYF
TGTGCCAGCAGTTCCCCCAACATTTCTGGAAAGACCCAGTACTTC
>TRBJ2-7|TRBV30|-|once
CAWSVLGRGSYEQYF
TGTGCCTGGAGTGTACTCGGGAGAGGCTCCTACGAGCAGTACTTC
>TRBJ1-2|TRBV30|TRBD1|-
CAWSVDRVVFYGYTF
TGTGCCTGGAGTGTGGACAGGGTTGTTTTCTATGGCTACACCTTC
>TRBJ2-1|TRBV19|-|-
CASSMDVGSYNEQFF
TGTGCCAGTAGTATGGACGTGGGCTCCTACAATGAGCAGTTCTTC
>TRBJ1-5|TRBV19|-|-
CASIAGAFSNQPQHF
TGTGCCAGTATTGCGGGTGCTTTTAGCAATCAGCCCCAGCATTTT
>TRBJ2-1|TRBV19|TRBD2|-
CATKGLAGGDEQFF
TGTGCCACCAAAGGACTAGCGGGAGGCGATGAGCAGTTCTTC
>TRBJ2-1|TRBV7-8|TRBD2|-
CASSLARGLAGGEQFF
TGTGCCAGCAGCTTAGCGCGTGGACTAGCGGGAGGAGAGCAGTTCTTC
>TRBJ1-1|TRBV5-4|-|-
CASSLLNTEAFF
TGTGCCAGCAGCTTGCTTAACACTGAAGCTTTCTTT
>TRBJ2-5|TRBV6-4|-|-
CATSQETQYF
TGTGCCACTTCCCAAGAGACCCAGTACTTC
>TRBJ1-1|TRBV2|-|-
CASSDVGLNTEAFF
TGTGCCAGCAGTGATGTGGGTTTGAACACTGAAGCTTTCTTT
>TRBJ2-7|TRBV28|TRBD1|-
CASRSGQGAYEQYF
TGTGCCAGCAGGTCCGGACAGGGGGCCTACGAGCAGTACTTC
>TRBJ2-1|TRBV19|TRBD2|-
CASSSTSGSGNEQFF
TGTGCCAGTAGCAGCACTAGCGGGAGCGGTAATGAGCAGTTCTTC
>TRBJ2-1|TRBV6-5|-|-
CASSPMSGSYNEQFF
TGTGCCAGCAGCCCCATGAGTGGCTCCTACAATGAGCAGTTCTTC
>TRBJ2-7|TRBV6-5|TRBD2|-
CASSSLAGPYEQYF
TGTGCCAGCAGTTCTCTAGCGGGTCCCTACGAGCAGTACTTC
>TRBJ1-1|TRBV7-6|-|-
CASSLGVRTEAFF
TGTGCCAGCAGCTTAGGGGTGAGGACTGAAGCTTTCTTT
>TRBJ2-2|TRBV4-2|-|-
CASSQGRGGWELFF
TGTGCCAGCAGCCAAGGCAGGGGGGGTTGGGAGCTGTTTTTT
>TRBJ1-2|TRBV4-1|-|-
CASSQVQSPSLTEGYTF
TGCGCCAGCAGCCAAGTTCAATCCCCCTCACTAACTGAGGGCTACACCTTC
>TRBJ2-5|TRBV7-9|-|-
CASSLEGLETQYF
TGTGCCAGCAGCTTAGAGGGGTTGGAGACCCAGTACTTC
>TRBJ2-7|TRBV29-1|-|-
CSVDVGHEQYF
TGCAGCGTTGATGTGGGGCACGAGCAGTACTTC
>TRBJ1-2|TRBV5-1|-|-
CATVLYGYTF
TGCGCCACCGTACTTTATGGCTACACCTTC
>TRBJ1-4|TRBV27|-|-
CASTWTGTAEKLFF
TGTGCCAGCACCTGGACCGGGACTGCGGAAAAACTGTTTTTT
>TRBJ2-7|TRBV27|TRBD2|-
CQSGGTYEQYF
TGTCAATCGGGGGGGACCTACGAGCAGTACTTC
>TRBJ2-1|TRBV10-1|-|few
CAAGPDHNEQFF
TGCGCCGCCGGACCAGACCACAATGAGCAGTTCTTC
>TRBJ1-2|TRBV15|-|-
CATSRDQTGDYGYTF
TGTGCCACCAGCAGAGATCAGACAGGAGACTATGGCTACACCTTC
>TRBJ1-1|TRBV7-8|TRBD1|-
CASSPRPGQAVNTEAFF
TGTGCCAGCAGCCCCAGGCCCGGACAGGCGGTGAACACTGAAGCTTTCTTT
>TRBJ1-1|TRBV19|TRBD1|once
CASSARQGFGTEAFF
TGTGCCAGTAGTGCCCGACAGGGGTTTGGCACTGAAGCTTTCTTT
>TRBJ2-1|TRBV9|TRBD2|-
CASRPPTSGYYNEQFF
TGTGCCAGCAGGCCCCCCACTAGCGGCTACTACAATGAGCAGTTCTTC
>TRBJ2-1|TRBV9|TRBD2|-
CASSLSGRSYNEQFF
TGTGCCAGCAGTCTCAGCGGGAGGAGTTACAATGAGCAGTTCTTC
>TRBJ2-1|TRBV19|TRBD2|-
CASKELAGIEQFF
TGTGCCAGTAAGGAATTAGCGGGAATTGAGCAGTTCTTC